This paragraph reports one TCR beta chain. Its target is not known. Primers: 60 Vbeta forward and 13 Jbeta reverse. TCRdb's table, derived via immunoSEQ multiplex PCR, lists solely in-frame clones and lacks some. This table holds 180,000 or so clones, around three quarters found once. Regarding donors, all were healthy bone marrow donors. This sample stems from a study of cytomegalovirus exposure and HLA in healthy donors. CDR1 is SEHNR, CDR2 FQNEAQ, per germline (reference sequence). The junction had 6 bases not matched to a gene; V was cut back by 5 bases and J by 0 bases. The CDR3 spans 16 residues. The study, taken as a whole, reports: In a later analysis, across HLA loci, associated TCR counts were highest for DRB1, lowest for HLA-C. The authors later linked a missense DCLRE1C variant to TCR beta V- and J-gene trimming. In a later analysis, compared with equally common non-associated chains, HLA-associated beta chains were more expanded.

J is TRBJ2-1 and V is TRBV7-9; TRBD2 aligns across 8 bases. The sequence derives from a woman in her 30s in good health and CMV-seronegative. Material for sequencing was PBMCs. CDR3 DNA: TGTGCCAGCAGCCTTGTCAGCGGGGGCTCCTACAATGAGCAGTTCTTC. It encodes CASSLVSGGSYNEQFF.